Following are 22 T cell receptor beta chains from one sample sequenced in a study of blood T cell repertoires in COVID-19. Assay: immunoSEQ multiplex PCR; the TCRdb copy retains only in-frame clones and omits some. The profile shows roughly 75,000 clones, around nine tenths of them singletons. The sequencing input was peripheral blood. These receptors all come from a man at least 80 years old with COVID-19, enrolled during active disease.

The chain employs TRBV19 and TRBJ2-2; 9 bases align to TRBD1. Germline trimming cut 1 base from V and 4 bases from J; bases unmatched to any gene: 1. Germline loops: CDR1 LNHDA, CDR2 SQIVND (reference sequence). The CDR3 has 15 residues. In DNA form, the CDR3 reads TGTGCCAGTAGTATAGGGGACAGGGCCACCGGGGAGCTGTTTTTT. Translating it yields CASSIGDRATGELFF. Together with reference TRBV19 and TRBJ2-2, the CDR3 gives the full variable domain: DGGITQSPKYLFRKEGQNVTLSCEQNLNHDAMYWYRQDPGQGLRLIYYSQIVNDFQKGDIAEGYSVSREKKESFPLTVTSAQKNPTAFYLCASSIGDRATGELFFGEGSRLTVL.

This clone was recorded a few times. The chain employs TRBV5-1 and TRBJ2-1; the match to TRBD1 covers 7 bases. The CDR3 totals 14 residues. The germline gives CDR1 SGHRS, CDR2 YFSETQ. Losses at the gene ends were 2 bases for V and 7 bases for J; bases not matched to a gene: 6. The CDR3 is CASSLGQASNEQFF. The CDR3, as DNA: TGCGCCAGCAGCTTAGGACAGGCTTCGAATGAGCAGTTCTTC.

The V gene is TRBV18, the J gene TRBJ2-7; TRBD1 matches at 7 bases. Germline loops: CDR1 KGHSH, CDR2 LQKENI. Unmatched junction bases numbered 2, after V lost 4 bases and J lost 2 bases. The CDR3 loop spans 13 amino acids. DNA of the CDR3: TGTGCCAGCTCACAAGGGACAGCCTACGAGCAGTACTTC. It yields the protein CASSQGTAYEQYF.

V usage is TRBV19 and J usage is TRBJ2-7, with a tentative D call TRBD2 (6 bases). Looked up from germline, CDR1 is LNHDA and CDR2 is SQIVND (reference sequence). V gave up 9 bases and J gave up 1 base, with 22 bases separating them. The CDR3 contains 16 residues. CDR3 DNA: TGTGCCAGCCAAGTAACAGCGGCTAGCGCGTCCTACGAGCAGTACTTC. It translates to CASQVTAASASYEQYF.

V is TRBV14 and J is TRBJ1-1; 10 bases match TRBD1. V lost 5 bases and J lost 5; bases outside the gene matches: 8. Germline values: CDR1 SGHDN, CDR2 FVKESK. The CDR3 spans 15 residues. CDR3 in amino acids: CASSYRDRGGTEAFF. The CDR3 bases are TGTGCCAGCAGCTACCGGGACAGGGGCGGGACTGAAGCTTTCTTT.

V and J are TRBV18 and TRBJ1-2, with a possible D match to TRBD1 (5 bases). V was shortened by 2 bases and J by 8 bases, with 12 bases between the two germline ends. CDR1 is KGHSH and CDR2 is LQKENI in the germline V gene. The CDR3 length is 13 residues. DNA for the CDR3: TGTGCCAGCTCACCAGGAGGAGGGGCCGGCTACACCTTC. It is translated as CASSPGGGAGYTF.

The rearrangement links TRBV9 to TRBJ1-6, with 12 bases lining up with TRBD1. Germline trimming cut 0 bases from V and 8 bases from J; bases unmatched to any gene: 3. This CDR3 has 16 amino acids. Germline CDR1 is SGDLS and CDR2 is YYNGEE. The chain's CDR3 is CASSVEGTGGHSPLHF. CDR3 nucleotides: TGTGCCAGCAGCGTAGAGGGGACAGGGGGCCATTCACCCCTCCACTTT. The variable domain in full, with the rest retrieved from reference TRBV9 and TRBJ1-6, is DSGVTQTPKHLITATGQRVTLRCSPRSGDLSVYWYQQSLDQGLQFLIQYYNGEERAKGNILERFSAQQFPDLHSELNLSSLELGDSALYFCASSVEGTGGHSPLHFGNGTRLTVT.

The genes are TRBV2 and TRBJ2-3, with 11 bases aligning to TRBD2. After removal of 6 bases from V and 3 bases from J, the junction contained 2 bases not matched to a gene. This CDR3 is built from 14 residues. Germline V gives CDR1 SNHLY, CDR2 FYNNEI. The CDR3 loop is CASRTSGVTDTQYF. In DNA, the CDR3 is TGTGCCAGCAGGACTAGCGGGGTAACAGATACGCAGTATTTT.

The chain is built from TRBV19 and TRBJ2-4; 11 positions agree with TRBD2. The trim removed 5 bases at V and 5 bases at J, leaving 5 bases unmatched. Germline CDR1 is LNHDA and CDR2 is SQIVND (reference sequence). The CDR3 extends over 15 amino acids. The CDR3 region has the DNA TGTGCCAGTAGTGGGATGGGACTAGCGGAAAACATTCAGTACTTC. This gives the protein CASSGMGLAENIQYF.

Points on this clone: The junction differs from germline at one of its ends, possibly a read error. V is TRBV6-5 and J is TRBJ1-1; TRBD1 is a possible D gene (6 bases). The length of the CDR3 is 15 residues. Per the germline V gene, CDR1 is MNHEY and CDR2 is SVGAGI. The CDR3 spells CASSYRAQGHTEAFF. The CDR3 coding sequence is TGTGCCAGCAGTTACAGAGCACAGGGTCACACGGAAGCTTTCTTT.

The J gene is TRBJ1-5, the V gene TRBV5-5; D possibly corresponds to TRBD1 (5 bases). The CDR3 is made up of 13 amino acids. V gave up 3 bases and J gave up 6 bases, with 10 bases separating them. CDR1 and CDR2 (germline): SGHKS, YYEKEE (reference sequence). The CDR3 DNA sequence: TGTGCCAGCAGCTGGGACGGGGGTCAGCCCCAGCATTTT. Its translation: CASSWDGGQPQHF.

This rearrangement joins TRBV6-5 to TRBJ1-2; possibly TRBD1 for D (5 bases). From germline, CDR1 is MNHEY and CDR2 SVGAGI. There are 12 residues in the CDR3. The V and J ends lost 6 bases and 6 bases respectively, with 11 bases between them. The CDR3 DNA follows: TGTGCCAGCAGGACCACGGACAATGGCTACACCTTC. Translation gives CASRTTDNGYTF.

This clone is classed as medium-sized. The chain combines TRBV9 with TRBJ2-5, with D hard to call. This CDR3 contains 15 residues. Germline CDR1 SGDLS, CDR2 YYNGEE. The V gene lost 0 bases and the J gene lost 3 bases, with 12 bases spanning the gap. Here the CDR3 DNA reads TGTGCCAGCAGCGTAGGTGGTCAGGCAGAAGAGACCCAGTACTTC. It specifies CASSVGGQAEETQYF.

The V call is TRBV5-4, the J call TRBJ2-3; 9 bases align to TRBD2. Trimming took 4 bases from V and 0 from J; bases not matched to a gene: 3. The length of the CDR3 is 15 residues. The germline V gene encodes CDR1 SGHNT and CDR2 YYREEE (reference sequence). The CDR3 sequence is CASSLGLASTDTQYF. The CDR3 DNA sequence: TGTGCCAGCAGCCTGGGACTAGCTAGCACAGATACGCAGTATTTT.

This chain joins TRBV13 and TRBJ2-3, with 10 bases matching TRBD2. The germline gives CDR1 PRHDT, CDR2 FYEKMQ (reference sequence). The V gene end was trimmed by 4 bases and the J gene end by 4 bases; junction bases not matched to a gene: 8. CDR3 length equals 16 residues. The CDR3 spells CASSSGLAVGPDTQYF. CDR3 coding DNA: TGTGCCAGCAGCTCCGGACTAGCGGTCGGACCAGATACGCAGTATTTT.

This rearrangement joins TRBV4-2 to TRBJ2-3, with D perhaps matching TRBD2 (6 bases). This CDR3 spans 14 amino acids. CDR1 and CDR2 from the germline V gene are LGHNA and YNFKEQ. V dropped 0 bases and J dropped 8 bases, with 12 bases sitting between them. CDR3 protein: CASSQEKLATTQYF. The CDR3 nucleotides read TGTGCCAGCAGCCAAGAGAAACTAGCAACTACGCAGTATTTT.

The CDR3 DNA reads TGTGCCAGCAGTCGTGTCTTAGCGGGGGGCCAGAAATCTGAGCAGTTCTTC. Translated, it gives CASSRVLAGGQKSEQFF. This chain joins TRBV27 and TRBJ2-1; TRBD2 agrees at 10 bases. The V and J ends lost 5 bases and 9 bases, in that order; junction bases with no gene match: 16. Germline V gene lookup returns CDR1 MNHEY and CDR2 SMNVEV (reference sequence). This CDR3 has 17 amino acids.

This clone was seen only a few times. The chain has TRBV18 and TRBJ1-1; a weak D match, TRBD1 (5 bases). The V end lost 5 bases, the J end lost 4 bases, and 14 bases lay between the germline ends. This CDR3 is built from 14 residues. The germline V gene encodes CDR1 KGHSH and CDR2 LQKENI. Written as DNA, the CDR3 is TGTGCCAGCTCATTTACGCAGGGTACCACTGAAGCTTTCTTT. Its translation: CASSFTQGTTEAFF.

The chain links TRBV5-1 to TRBJ1-1; D is unclear. The CDR3 covers 13 residues. Trimming stripped 0 bases from V and 2 bases from J, with 5 bases between. Per the germline V gene, CDR1 is SGHRS and CDR2 is YFSETQ. The CDR3 sequence is CASSLGHNTEAFF. For the CDR3, the DNA is TGCGCCAGCAGCTTGGGACACAACACTGAAGCTTTCTTT.

The chain recombines TRBV10-3 with TRBJ1-4; maybe TRBD1 (6 bases). Deletions cut 10 bases from V and 8 bases from J, with 17 bases between. The CDR3 is 13 amino acids. Germline values: CDR1 ENHRY, CDR2 SYGVKD. CDR3 in DNA: TGTGCCACCTGTCCGGGACAAGAGGAAAAACTGTTTTTT. Its protein is CATCPGQEEKLFF.

This chain uses TRBV2 with TRBJ1-2; TRBD1 might be the D (6 bases). The V end lost 6 bases, the J end lost 2 bases, and 7 bases lay between the germline ends. Germline V gene lookup returns CDR1 SNHLY and CDR2 FYNNEI. There are 12 residues in the CDR3. This chain's CDR3 is CASSGQNYGYTF. The CDR3 nucleotides are TGTGCCAGCAGCGGACAGAACTATGGCTACACCTTC.

The J gene is TRBJ2-1, the V gene TRBV6-5; TRBD1 is a possible D gene (6 bases). Deletions cut 2 bases from V and 3 bases from J, with 14 bases between. This CDR3 has 16 residues. Germline V CDR1 and CDR2: MNHEY, SVGAGI. The CDR3 loop reads CASSYGTGTHYNEQFF. DNA for the CDR3: TGTGCCAGCAGTTACGGGACCGGGACACACTACAATGAGCAGTTCTTC.